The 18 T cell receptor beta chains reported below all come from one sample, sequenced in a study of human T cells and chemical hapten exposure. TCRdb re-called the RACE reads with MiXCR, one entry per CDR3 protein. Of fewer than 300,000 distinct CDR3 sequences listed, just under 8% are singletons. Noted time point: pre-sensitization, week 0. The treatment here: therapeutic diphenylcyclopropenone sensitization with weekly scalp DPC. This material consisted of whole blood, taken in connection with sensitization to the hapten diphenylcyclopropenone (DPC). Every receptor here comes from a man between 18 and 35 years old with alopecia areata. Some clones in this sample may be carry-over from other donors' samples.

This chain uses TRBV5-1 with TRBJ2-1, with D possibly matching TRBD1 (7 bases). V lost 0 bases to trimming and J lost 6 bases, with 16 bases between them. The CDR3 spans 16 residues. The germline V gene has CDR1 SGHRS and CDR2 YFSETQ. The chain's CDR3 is CASSLVAGGYSNEQFF. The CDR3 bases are TGCGCCAGCAGCTTGGTAGCAGGGGGGTACAGCAATGAGCAGTTCTTC.

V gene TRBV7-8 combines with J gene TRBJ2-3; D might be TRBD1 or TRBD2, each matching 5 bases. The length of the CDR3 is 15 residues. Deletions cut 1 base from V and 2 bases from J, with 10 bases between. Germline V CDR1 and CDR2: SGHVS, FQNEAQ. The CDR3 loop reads CASSLVLGTTDTQYF. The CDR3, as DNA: TGTGCCAGCAGCTTAGTTTTAGGGACCACAGATACGCAGTATTTT.

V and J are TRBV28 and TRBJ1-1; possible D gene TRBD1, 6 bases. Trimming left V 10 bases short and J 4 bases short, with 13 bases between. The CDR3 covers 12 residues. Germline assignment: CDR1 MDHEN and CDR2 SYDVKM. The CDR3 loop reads CATTGSGTEAFF. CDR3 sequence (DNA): TGTGCCACCACAGGGTCGGGCACTGAAGCTTTCTTT.

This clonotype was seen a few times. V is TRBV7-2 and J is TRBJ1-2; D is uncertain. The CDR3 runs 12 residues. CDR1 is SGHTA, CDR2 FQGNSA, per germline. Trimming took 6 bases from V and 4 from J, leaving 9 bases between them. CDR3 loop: CASSLSPYGYTF. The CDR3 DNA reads TGTGCCAGCAGTTTGAGCCCCTATGGCTACACCTTC.

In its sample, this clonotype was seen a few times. CDR3 region: CASSERRGRKWETQYF. The CDR3 coding sequence is TGTGCCAGCAGCGAGAGACGGGGTAGGAAGTGGGAGACCCAGTACTTC. This chain uses TRBV11-2 with TRBJ2-5; a possible D gene is TRBD2 (5 bases). Between the trimmed V and J ends, which lost 5 bases and 5 bases, there was a span of 21 bases. This CDR3 comprises 16 residues. Germline CDR1 and CDR2: SGHAT and FQNNGV.

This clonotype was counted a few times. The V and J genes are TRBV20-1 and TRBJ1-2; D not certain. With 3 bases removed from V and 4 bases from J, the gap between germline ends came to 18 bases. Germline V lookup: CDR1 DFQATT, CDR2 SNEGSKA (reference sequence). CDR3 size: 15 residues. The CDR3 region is CSASRLGGRSYGYTF. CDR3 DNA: TGCAGTGCTAGCCGCCTTGGAGGGCGCTCCTATGGCTACACCTTC.

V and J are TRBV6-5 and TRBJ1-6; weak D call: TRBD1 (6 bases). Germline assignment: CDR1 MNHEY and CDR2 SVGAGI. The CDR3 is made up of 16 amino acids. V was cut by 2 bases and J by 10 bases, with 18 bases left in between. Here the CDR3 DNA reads TGTGCCAGCAGTTACGGGCAGGGGAAGGGTCCATCACCCCTCCACTTT. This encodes CASSYGQGKGPSPLHF.

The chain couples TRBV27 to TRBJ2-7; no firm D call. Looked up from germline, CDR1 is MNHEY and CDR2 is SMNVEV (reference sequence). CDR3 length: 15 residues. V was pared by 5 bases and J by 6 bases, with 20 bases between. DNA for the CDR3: TGTGCCAGCAGTACTCTAGGGCGGAACGAACGCGAGCAGTACTTC. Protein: CASSTLGRNEREQYF.

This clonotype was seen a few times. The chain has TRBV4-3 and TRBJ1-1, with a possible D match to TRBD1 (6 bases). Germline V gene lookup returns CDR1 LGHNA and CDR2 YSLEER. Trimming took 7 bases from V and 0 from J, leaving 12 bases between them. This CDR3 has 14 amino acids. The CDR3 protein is CASTPDRMNTEAFF. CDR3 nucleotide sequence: TGCGCCAGCACTCCAGACAGGATGAACACTGAAGCTTTCTTT.

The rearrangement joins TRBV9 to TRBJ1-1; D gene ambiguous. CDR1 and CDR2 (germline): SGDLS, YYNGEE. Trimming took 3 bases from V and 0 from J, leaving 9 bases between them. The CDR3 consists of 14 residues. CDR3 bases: TGTGCCAGCAGCGCGGGAGGGATGAACACTGAAGCTTTCTTT. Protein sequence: CASSAGGMNTEAFF.

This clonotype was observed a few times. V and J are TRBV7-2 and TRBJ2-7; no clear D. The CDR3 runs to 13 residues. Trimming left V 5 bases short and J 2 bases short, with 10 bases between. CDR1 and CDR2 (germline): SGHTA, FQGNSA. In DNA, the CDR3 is TGTGCCAGCAGCCCTAGACGCGCCTACGAGCAGTACGTC. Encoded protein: CASSPRRAYEQYV.

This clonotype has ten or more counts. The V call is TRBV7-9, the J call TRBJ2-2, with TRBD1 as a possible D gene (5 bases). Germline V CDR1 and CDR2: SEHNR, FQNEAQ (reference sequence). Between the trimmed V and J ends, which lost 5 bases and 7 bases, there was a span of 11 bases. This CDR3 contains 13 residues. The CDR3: CASSLLTDGELFF. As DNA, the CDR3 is TGTGCCAGCAGCCTACTGACAGACGGGGAGCTGTTTTTT.

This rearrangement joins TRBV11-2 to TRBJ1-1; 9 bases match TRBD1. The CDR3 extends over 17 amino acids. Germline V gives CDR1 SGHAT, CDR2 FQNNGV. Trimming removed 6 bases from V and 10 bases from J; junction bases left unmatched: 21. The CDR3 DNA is TGTGCCAGCAGTTCTATGGGCTTGGGACAGGGAAGTGCCCGAGCTTTCTTT. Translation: CASSSMGLGQGSARAFF.

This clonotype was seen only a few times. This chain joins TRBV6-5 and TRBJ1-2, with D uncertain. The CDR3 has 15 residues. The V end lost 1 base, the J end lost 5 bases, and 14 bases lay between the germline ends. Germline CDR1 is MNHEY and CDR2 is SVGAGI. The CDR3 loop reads CASSYLPPDAYGYTF. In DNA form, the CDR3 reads TGTGCCAGCAGTTACTTACCCCCGGACGCGTATGGCTACACCTTC.

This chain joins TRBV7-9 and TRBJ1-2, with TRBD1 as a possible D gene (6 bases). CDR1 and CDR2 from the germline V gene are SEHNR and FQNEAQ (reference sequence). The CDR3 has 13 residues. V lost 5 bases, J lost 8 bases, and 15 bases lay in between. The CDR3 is CASSTGQTQGYTF. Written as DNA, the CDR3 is TGTGCCAGCAGCACGGGACAAACGCAGGGCTACACCTTC.

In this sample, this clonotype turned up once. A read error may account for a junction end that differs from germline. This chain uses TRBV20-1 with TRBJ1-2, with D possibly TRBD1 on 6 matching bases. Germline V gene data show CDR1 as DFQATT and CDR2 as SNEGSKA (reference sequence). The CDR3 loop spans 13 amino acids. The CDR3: CNASGQSKSGYTF. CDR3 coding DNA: TGCAATGCTAGCGGACAGTCCAAAAGTGGCTACACCTTC.

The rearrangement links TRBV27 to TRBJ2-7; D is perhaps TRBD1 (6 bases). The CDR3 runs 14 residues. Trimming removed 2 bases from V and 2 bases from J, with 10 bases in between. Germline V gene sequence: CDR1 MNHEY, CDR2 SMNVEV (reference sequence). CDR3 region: CASSLSTGTYEQYF. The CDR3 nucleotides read TGTGCCAGCAGTTTAAGTACAGGGACCTACGAGCAGTACTTC.

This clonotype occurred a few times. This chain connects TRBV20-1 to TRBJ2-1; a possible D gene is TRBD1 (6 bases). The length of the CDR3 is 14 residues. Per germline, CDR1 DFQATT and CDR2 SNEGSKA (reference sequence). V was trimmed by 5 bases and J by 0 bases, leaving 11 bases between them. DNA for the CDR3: TGCAGTGCTGGTACAGGGAGCTCCTACAATGAGCAGTTCTTC. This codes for CSAGTGSSYNEQFF.